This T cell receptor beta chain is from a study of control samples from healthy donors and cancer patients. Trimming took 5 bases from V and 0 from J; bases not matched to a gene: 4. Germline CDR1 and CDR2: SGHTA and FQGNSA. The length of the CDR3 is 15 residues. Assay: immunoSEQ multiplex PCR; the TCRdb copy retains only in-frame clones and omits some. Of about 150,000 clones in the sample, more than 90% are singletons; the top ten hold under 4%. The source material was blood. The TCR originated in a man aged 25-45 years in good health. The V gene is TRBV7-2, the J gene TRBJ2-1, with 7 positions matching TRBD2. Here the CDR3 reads CASSRGGSSYNEQFF. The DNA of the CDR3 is TGTGCCAGCAGCCGCGGGGGTAGCTCCTACAATGAGCAGTTCTTC. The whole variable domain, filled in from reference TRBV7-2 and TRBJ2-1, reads GAGVSQSPSNKVTEKGKDVELRCDPISGHTALYWYRQSLGQGLEFLIYFQGNSAPDKSGLPSDRFSAERTGGSVSTLTIQRTQQEDSAVYLCASSRGGSSYNEQFFGPGTRLTVL.